This passage covers 20 T cell receptor beta chains from one sample sequenced in a study of regulatory T cells in long-lasting Graves disease. iRepertoire HTBI primers and Arm-PCR of CDR3 regions built TCR beta libraries. TCRdb reanalysed the multiplex PCR reads using MiXCR and keeps one entry per CDR3 protein. The sample shows more than 400,000 distinct CDR3 sequences, roughly 17% of them seen only once. Time point given: newly diagnosed GD, antithyroid drugs for less than 3 months. The TCR library was prepared using RNA isolated from PBMCs. This sample also appeared in a second study, on T cells in Graves' hyperthyroidism and ophthalmopathy.

This material consisted of peripheral blood mononuclear cells (PBMCs), taken at new diagnosis, from a patient treated with antithyroid drugs. These receptors originate from a man aged 35 to 55 with Graves disease.

This clonotype was recorded many times. The gene calls are TRBV7-3 and TRBJ2-3, with D uncertain. This CDR3 has 13 amino acids. V lost 5 bases and J 8 bases, leaving 14 bases between the germline ends. Germline values: CDR1 SGHTA, CDR2 FQGTGA. The chain's CDR3 is CASSRIQQATQYF. CDR3 sequence (DNA): TGTGCCAGCAGCCGCATCCAGCAAGCTACGCAGTATTTT.

At least ten counts were recorded for this clonotype. The chain has TRBV28 and TRBJ2-2; unclear D gene. Per germline, CDR1 MDHEN and CDR2 SYDVKM. V gave up 7 bases and J gave up 5 bases, with 11 bases separating them. The CDR3 loop spans 13 amino acids. The CDR3 reads CASTSRLTGELFF. CDR3 nucleotide sequence: TGTGCCAGCACATCCAGATTGACCGGGGAGCTGTTTTTT.

This clonotype was found many times. The chain couples TRBV5-6 to TRBJ2-1, with a weak D call TRBD2 (6 bases). This CDR3 comprises 13 residues. Trimming pared 5 bases from V and 4 bases from J, leaving 10 bases between. Germline CDR1 SGHDT, CDR2 YYEEEE. In nucleotides, the CDR3 is TGTGCCAGCAGTCGGGACTTATACAATGAGCAGTTCTTC. This encodes CASSRDLYNEQFF.

The table lists this clonotype with many counts. This sequence joins TRBV9 and TRBJ2-7; 8 bases are shared with TRBD2. The CDR3 is 14 residues long. CDR1 SGDLS and CDR2 YYNGEE come from the germline V gene. V lost 5 bases, J lost 7 bases, and 11 bases stayed unmatched. The CDR3 DNA is TGTGCCAGCAGTGCGAGCGGGAGAGAAGAGGAGCAGTACTTC. Its translation: CASSASGREEEQYF.

This clonotype has ten or more counts. The V gene is TRBV20-1, the J gene TRBJ2-7; D possibly corresponds to TRBD2 (6 bases). This CDR3 has 15 amino acids. Germline lookup yields CDR1 DFQATT and CDR2 SNEGSKA (reference sequence). V lost 0 bases, J lost 4 bases, and 16 bases lay in between. In DNA, the CDR3 is TGCAGTGCTAGAGATGTGGGGGAGGAATGGTACGAGCAGTACTTC. This codes for CSARDVGEEWYEQYF.

CDR3 in amino acids: CASSSSGTEFCEQYF. CDR3 coding DNA: TGTGCCAGCAGTAGCTCCGGGACAGAATTCTGCGAGCAGTACTTC. V gene TRBV28 combines with J gene TRBJ2-7; 7 bases map to TRBD1. CDR3 length: 15 amino acids. V shed 5 bases, J shed 6 bases, and the junction held 13 bases outside the gene matches. Germline assignment: CDR1 MDHEN and CDR2 SYDVKM.

The chain combines TRBV24-1 with TRBJ2-1; the D is unclear. This CDR3 is built from 14 residues. Germline V gives CDR1 KGHDR, CDR2 SFDVKD. V was clipped by 0 bases and J by 7 bases, with 9 bases between them. CDR3 sequence: CATSDLGVANEQFF. DNA for the CDR3: TGTGCCACCAGTGATTTGGGGGTGGCAAATGAGCAGTTCTTC.

There are a few counts of this clonotype. J is TRBJ2-7 and V is TRBV5-1; maybe TRBD2 (6 bases). V was trimmed by 4 bases and J by 0 bases, leaving 11 bases between them. The length of the CDR3 is 14 residues. Germline values: CDR1 SGHRS, CDR2 YFSETQ. This CDR3 is CASSPRGNSYEQYF. The CDR3 bases are TGCGCCAGCAGCCCGCGGGGCAACTCCTACGAGCAGTACTTC.

The chain couples TRBV6-1 to TRBJ2-5; maybe TRBD2 (5 bases). CDR1 is MNHNS and CDR2 is SASEGT in the germline V gene. This CDR3 is 13 amino acids long. Between the trimmed V and J ends, which lost 7 bases and 2 bases, there was a span of 11 bases. The CDR3 bases are TGTGCCAGCACCTGTGGAGGACAAGAGACCCAGTACTTC. This sequence encodes CASTCGGQETQYF.

As to this clonotype: A clone one base away is much larger, so this may be a read error. The chain recombines TRBV13 with TRBJ2-7; possible D gene TRBD1, 5 bases. Germline CDR1 PRHDT, CDR2 FYEKMQ (reference sequence). This CDR3 has 12 amino acids. The V end lost 2 bases, the J end lost 6 bases, and 8 bases lay between the germline ends. The CDR3 protein is CASSLQGGEQYF. The CDR3 region has the DNA TGTGCCAGCAGCTTACAGGGTGGCGAGCAGTACTTC.

This clonotype was recorded at least ten times. The chain links TRBV18 to TRBJ2-7, with TRBD1 identical over 7 bases. The CDR3 length is 15 residues. Germline lookup yields CDR1 KGHSH and CDR2 LQKENI. Unmatched junction bases numbered 10, after V lost 2 bases and J lost 6 bases. CDR3 nucleotide sequence: TGTGCCAGCTCACCATCCGCCGGGACAGCCCGCGAGCAGTACTTC. Translation: CASSPSAGTAREQYF.

This sequence joins TRBV6-2 or TRBV6-3 and TRBJ2-1, with 12 bases lining up with TRBD2. CDR3 length: 16 amino acids. V dropped 2 bases and J dropped 5; count of bases not matched to a gene: 4. Germline CDR1 MNHEY, CDR2 SVGEGT. CDR3 sequence reads: CASSYPLAGGHNEQFF. The CDR3 coding sequence is TGTGCCAGCAGTTACCCACTAGCGGGAGGCCACAATGAGCAGTTCTTC.

A remark on this clonotype: Since a much larger clone is just one base distant, this may be a read error. The J gene is TRBJ2-7, the V gene TRBV9; 9 positions match TRBD1. CDR1 is SGDLS and CDR2 is YYNGEE in the germline V gene. This CDR3 has 14 residues. V was clipped by 6 bases and J by 7 bases; unmatched bases: 11. The CDR3 DNA reads TGTGCCAGCACCAAGACAGGGGGGAACAATGAGCAGTACTTC. As protein: CASTKTGGNNEQYF.

This clonotype has a count of ten or more. V usage is TRBV12-3 or TRBV12-4 and J usage is TRBJ2-7; TRBD1 agrees at 12 bases. CDR3 length: 15 residues. With V trimmed by 6 bases and J by 6 bases, 9 bases remained unmatched. This chain's CDR3 is CASRKPGQGAVEQYF. The CDR3 bases are TGTGCCAGCAGGAAACCGGGACAGGGGGCGGTCGAGCAGTACTTC.

This clonotype was seen many times. The chain employs TRBV27 and TRBJ2-1; D remains unclear. Germline CDR1 reads MNHEY; CDR2 reads SMNVEV (reference sequence). The V end was cut by 5 bases, the J end by 4 bases, with 9 bases between. The CDR3 spans 13 residues. This CDR3 reads CASSPRVYNEQFF. The CDR3 DNA reads as TGTGCCAGCAGTCCCCGGGTATACAATGAGCAGTTCTTC.

This clonotype was seen many times. The chain uses TRBV20-1 and TRBJ2-7, with 8 bases aligning to TRBD1. CDR1 and CDR2 from the germline V gene are DFQATT and SNEGSKA (reference sequence). The CDR3 length is 13 residues. Trimming at V came to 6 bases and at J to 1 base, leaving 5 bases not matched to a gene. The CDR3 spells CSARTGWSYEQYF. In nucleotides, the CDR3 is TGCAGTGCCAGGACAGGGTGGTCCTACGAGCAGTACTTC.

V and J are TRBV29-1 and TRBJ2-3, with 7 nucleotides matching TRBD1. The CDR3 length is 17 residues. Unmatched junction bases numbered 9, after V lost 0 bases and J lost 0 bases. Germline lookup yields CDR1 SQVTM and CDR2 ANQGSEA. The CDR3 DNA reads TGCAGCGTTGAAGATCCTATTCGGGGACAGAGCACAGATACGCAGTATTTT. Translation: CSVEDPIRGQSTDTQYF.

This clonotype showed up many times. This chain joins TRBV2 and TRBJ2-7, with 7 nucleotides matching TRBD2. This CDR3 has 17 amino acids. V lost 5 bases, J lost 4 bases, and 17 bases stayed unmatched. The germline CDR1 and CDR2 sequences are SNHLY and FYNNEI. CDR3 loop: CASSSRQPRLAGYEQYF. The CDR3 bases are TGTGCCAGCAGTTCACGTCAACCTCGACTAGCTGGGTACGAGCAGTACTTC.

This clonotype was observed at least ten times. The V and J genes are TRBV3-1 and TRBJ1-2; possible D gene TRBD1, 5 bases. V lost 4 bases and J 7 bases, leaving 16 bases between the germline ends. The CDR3 extends over 14 amino acids. Per germline, CDR1 LGHDT and CDR2 YNNKEL (reference sequence). Here the CDR3 DNA reads TGTGCCAGCAGCCCGTCTTGGGGCGGGGGTGGCTACACCTTC. It encodes CASSPSWGGGGYTF.

This clonotype has ten or more counts. The J gene is TRBJ1-2, the V gene TRBV18, with D possibly being TRBD1 (5 bases). Germline V gene data show CDR1 as KGHSH and CDR2 as LQKENI. Trimming left V 0 bases short and J 3 bases short, with 8 bases between. The CDR3 consists of 14 residues. CDR3 protein: CASSPPAGDYGYTF. CDR3 DNA: TGTGCCAGCTCACCACCGGCGGGGGACTATGGCTACACCTTC.